Following are 20 T cell receptor beta chains from one sample sequenced in a study of blood T cells in healthy people across ages. The second PCR ran roughly 6 to 11 cycles with a sample-barcoded 5' primer and J-beta primers. TCRdb itself ran the 5' RACE reads through MiXCR, one entry per CDR3 protein. The top ten hold 7.7% of the sample, which has 1.5 million to 2 million distinct CDR3 sequences, roughly 30% seen once. The specimen sequenced was blood. Receptor source: a woman aged 25 to 39 in good health.

A few counts support this clonotype. This chain connects TRBV20-1 to TRBJ2-3, with TRBD2 matching 10 bases. Germline CDR1 DFQATT, CDR2 SNEGSKA (reference sequence). Trimming took 5 bases from V and 7 from J; bases not matched to a gene: 6. The CDR3 is 13 amino acids. CDR3 protein: CSALAGESNTQYF. The CDR3 bases are TGCAGTGCTCTAGCGGGAGAGTCGAATACGCAGTATTTT.

As concerns this clonotype: Just one base apart from a much larger clone, this may be a read error. This chain connects TRBV10-3 to TRBJ2-1; 7 positions match TRBD2. V lost 0 bases to trimming and J lost 13 bases; unmatched junction nucleotides: 9. The CDR3 has 14 residues. CDR1 and CDR2 from the germline V gene are ENHRY and SYGVKD. CDR3 nucleotide sequence: TGTGCCATCAGTGAGTCGACTAGCACAGAGACCCAGTTCTTC. Translation gives CAISESTSTETQFF.

The chain carries TRBV11-2 and TRBJ2-3, with 14 nucleotides matching TRBD2. The CDR3 contains 17 residues. Germline CDR1 is SGHAT and CDR2 is FQNNGV. V trimming: 5 bases; J trimming: 5 bases; junction bases outside the gene matches: 9. DNA for the CDR3: TGTGCCAGCAGCACAGGGACTAGCGGGAGTGTCATAGATACGCAGTATTTT. Translated, it gives CASSTGTSGSVIDTQYF.

Of note for this clonotype: The junction differs from germline at one of its ends, possibly a read error. The chain joins TRBV5-1 to TRBJ2-3; D unresolved. CDR1 SGHRS and CDR2 YFSETQ come from the germline V gene. This CDR3 has 14 residues. The CDR3 DNA sequence: TGCGCCCGCAGCCCCGGTACTTACACAGATACGCAGTATTTT. Protein: CARSPGTYTDTQYF.

V gene TRBV7-9 combines with J gene TRBJ2-4; TRBD2 might be the D (5 bases). Germline CDR1 SEHNR, CDR2 FQNEAQ (reference sequence). V was pared by 5 bases and J by 13 bases, with 30 bases between. CDR3 size: 17 residues. The CDR3 DNA reads as TGTGCCAGCAGCCGAACGCGGGTCGGGTTCGCCTACAATGAGCAGTACTTC. Translation: CASSRTRVGFAYNEQYF.

Remarks on this clonotype: The junction does not match germline at one end; this may be a read error. The chain is built from TRBV14 and TRBJ1-2, with D possibly being TRBD1 (6 bases). There are 15 residues in the CDR3. The germline V gene has CDR1 SGHDN and CDR2 FVKESK. This CDR3 reads CASGHWTEANYGYTF. The CDR3 DNA reads as TGTGCCAGCGGCCATTGGACAGAAGCAAACTATGGCTACACCTTC.

This clonotype was counted between two and nine times. The V gene is TRBV10-2, the J gene TRBJ2-7, with 7 bases identical to TRBD2. Germline values: CDR1 WSHSY, CDR2 SAAADI. V lost 4 bases and J lost 0; bases outside the gene matches: 3. This CDR3 contains 14 residues. In DNA, the CDR3 is TGCGCCAGCAGTGCCGGGACTATCTCCTACGAGCAGTACTTC. This codes for CASSAGTISYEQYF.

The chain has TRBV20-1 and TRBJ1-5; 7 nucleotides line up with TRBD1. The CDR3 is 13 amino acids. V lost 4 bases, J lost 4 bases, and 4 bases stayed unmatched. Germline CDR1 and CDR2: DFQATT and SNEGSKA (reference sequence). CDR3 sequence: CSATTRGNQPQHF. CDR3 bases: TGCAGTGCTACTACCAGGGGGAATCAGCCCCAGCATTTT.

This chain connects TRBV6-1 to TRBJ2-5; TRBD2 aligns across 10 bases. The J segment lost 1 base and the V segment lost 6 bases, leaving 5 bases of the junction unmatched. CDR3 length: 15 amino acids. Germline V gene lookup returns CDR1 MNHNS and CDR2 SASEGT. CDR3 residues: CASRERGGIQETQYF. Here the CDR3 DNA reads TGTGCCAGCAGAGAGCGGGGGGGAATCCAAGAGACCCAGTACTTC.

This clonotype was recorded a few times. The rearrangement links TRBV18 to TRBJ2-1, with D possibly being TRBD1 (5 bases). The CDR3 length is 12 residues. The V end was cut by 4 bases, the J end by 7 bases, with 8 bases between. Per the germline V gene, CDR1 is KGHSH and CDR2 is LQKENI. The chain's CDR3 is CASSQQANEQFF. Here the CDR3 DNA reads TGTGCCAGCTCACAACAGGCTAATGAGCAGTTCTTC.

This clonotype was seen more than once but under ten times. The chain has TRBV10-3 and TRBJ2-1, with D possibly TRBD2 on 6 matching bases. Per germline, CDR1 ENHRY and CDR2 SYGVKD. The ends were cut back, 3 bases at V and 6 bases at J, with 12 bases in the middle. This CDR3 has 14 residues. The CDR3 DNA is TGTGCCATCAGTGATAGGGGCGGGGCCAATGAGCAGTTCTTC. Its translation: CAISDRGGANEQFF.

Many counts were recorded for this clonotype. The chain combines TRBV29-1 with TRBJ2-7, with 7 bases matching TRBD1. The length of the CDR3 is 13 residues. J lost 4 bases, V lost 4 bases, and 7 bases had no gene match. Per the germline V gene, CDR1 is SQVTM and CDR2 is ANQGSEA. As DNA, the CDR3 is TGCAGCGTTGCCCCGACAGGGATGTACGAGCAGTACTTC. Translated: CSVAPTGMYEQYF.

This chain connects TRBV6-5 to TRBJ2-7; D possibly corresponds to TRBD1 (7 bases). From germline, CDR1 is MNHEY and CDR2 SVGAGI. CDR3 length: 12 amino acids. The V end lost 5 bases, the J end lost 12 bases, and 17 bases lay between the germline ends. CDR3 nucleotide sequence: TGTGCCAGCAGTCCCAGGGGGGACCTCCTGTACTTC. Translating gives CASSPRGDLLYF.

The rearrangement joins TRBV18 to TRBJ1-5; D possibly corresponds to TRBD1 (5 bases). CDR1 and CDR2 from the germline V gene are KGHSH and LQKENI. Trimming pared 5 bases from V and 3 bases from J, leaving 14 bases between. The CDR3 is 15 amino acids. The CDR3 spells CASSTGTRLNQPQHF. DNA of the CDR3: TGTGCCAGCTCAACCGGGACGCGTCTCAATCAGCCCCAGCATTTT. Using reference TRBV18 and TRBJ1-5 for the parts outside the CDR3, the full variable domain is NAGVMQNPRHLVRRRGQEARLRCSPMKGHSHVYWYRQLPEEGLKFMVYLQKENIIDESGMPKERFSAEFPKEGPSILRIQQVVRGDSAAYFCASSTGTRLNQPQHFGDGTRLSIL.

Of note for this clonotype: Its ends do not fully match the called genes, so a read error is possible. In nucleotides, the CDR3 is TGCACCAGCAGTGAGAGGTCTGGAAGCAATGAGCAGTTCTTC. It codes for CTSSERSGSNEQFF. The gene calls are TRBV10-1 and TRBJ2-1; D not resolved. This CDR3 has 14 residues. The germline V gene has CDR1 WNHNN and CDR2 SYGVQD (reference sequence).

This clonotype occurred a few times. The chain joins TRBV28 to TRBJ2-1; tentatively, D is TRBD1 (5 bases). The CDR3 totals 13 residues. Germline CDR1 reads MDHEN; CDR2 reads SYDVKM. V lost 7 bases to trimming and J lost 4 bases, with 11 bases between them. In DNA, the CDR3 is TGTGCCAGCATCCCAGGGTGGTACAATGAGCAGTTCTTC. Translated: CASIPGWYNEQFF.

This clonotype occurred a few times. This chain uses TRBV6-5 with TRBJ2-1; TRBD2 matches at 9 bases. The germline gives CDR1 MNHEY, CDR2 SVGAGI. The CDR3 runs to 14 residues. The V and J ends lost 8 bases and 9 bases, in that order; junction bases with no gene match: 11. In DNA form, the CDR3 reads TGTGCCAGCTCCCGGGCTAGCGGGAACGGTGAGCAGTTCTTC. Translation gives CASSRASGNGEQFF.

In regard to this clonotype: A much more abundant neighbour one base away suggests this may be a read error. The V gene is TRBV29-1, the J gene TRBJ1-6; D not certain. V lost 5 bases, J lost 9 bases, and 17 bases lay in between. Germline lookup yields CDR1 SQVTM and CDR2 ANQGSEA. This CDR3 contains 14 residues. CDR3 residues: CSVRQDGRGSPLHF. The CDR3 coding sequence is TGCAGCGTTCGCCAGGACGGCCGTGGTTCACCCCTCCACTTT.

The chain uses TRBV6-5 and TRBJ2-5, with D perhaps matching TRBD2 (5 bases). The CDR3 length is 15 residues. With 4 bases removed from V and 2 bases from J, the gap between germline ends came to 14 bases. The germline gives CDR1 MNHEY, CDR2 SVGAGI. CDR3: CASSSRRGTQETQYF. CDR3 in DNA: TGTGCCAGCAGTTCCCGACGGGGTACGCAAGAGACCCAGTACTTC.

CDR3 bases: TGTGCCAGCAGCGTAGGGACTAGCGGGGCTACTCCTAAATACAATGAGCAGTTCTTC. Translation: CASSVGTSGATPKYNEQFF. The V gene is TRBV9, the J gene TRBJ2-1, with 12 bases matching TRBD2. CDR1 SGDLS and CDR2 YYNGEE come from the germline V gene. CDR3 length equals 19 residues. V was pared by 0 bases and J by 4 bases, with 11 bases of the junction left unmatched.